This T cell receptor beta chain was sequenced in a study of cytomegalovirus exposure and HLA in healthy donors. Study at large: The roughly 670 first-cohort repertoires and the 95 to 150 validation repertoires shared the same platform, a later analysis reported. Study-wide results and limits: The study put under 200 TCR beta chains on its list as cytomegalovirus-associated.

A single count supports this clone. The antigen remains unidentified. Clones were sequenced by immunoSEQ multiplex PCR, and TCRdb holds only the in-frame ones, with some missing. The table includes approximately 160,000 clones, roughly nine tenths detected once. Donors were drawn from the approximately 120-subject validation cohort, separate from the approximately 640-subject first cohort. The CDR3 extends over 14 amino acids. The ends lost 0 bases at V and 8 bases at J; junction bases unmatched: 7. Germline V lookup: CDR1 SGHDT, CDR2 YYEEEE. The sequenced material came from PBMCs. The chain joins TRBV5-6 to TRBJ1-2; TRBD1 aligns across 7 bases. The TCR originated in a woman under 30 in good health and CMV-seropositive. Here the CDR3 reads CASSLGYRGEGYTF. In DNA form, the CDR3 reads TGTGCCAGCAGCTTGGGTTACAGGGGAGAGGGCTACACCTTC.